This TCR beta chain was profiled in a study of blood T cell repertoires in COVID-19. As for the study in general: Samples came from the United States, Italy and Spain, spanning acute and convalescent COVID-19.

The CDR3 has 15 amino acids. CDR1 is SEHNR, CDR2 FQNEAQ, per germline (reference sequence). The V gene lost 1 base and the J gene lost 8 bases, with 14 bases spanning the gap. TCRdb keeps only in-frame clones here, not all; method: immunoSEQ multiplex PCR. The profile shows about 160,000 clones, about 85% of them singletons. The source is a man in his 70s who had recovered from COVID-19. Sequences were obtained from peripheral blood. The chain recombines TRBV7-9 with TRBJ1-4; tentative D call: TRBD1 (6 bases). As DNA, the CDR3 is TGTGCCAGCAGCTTAGGCGGGGGCCTTAGAGAAAAACTGTTTTTT. Its translation: CASSLGGGLREKLFF.